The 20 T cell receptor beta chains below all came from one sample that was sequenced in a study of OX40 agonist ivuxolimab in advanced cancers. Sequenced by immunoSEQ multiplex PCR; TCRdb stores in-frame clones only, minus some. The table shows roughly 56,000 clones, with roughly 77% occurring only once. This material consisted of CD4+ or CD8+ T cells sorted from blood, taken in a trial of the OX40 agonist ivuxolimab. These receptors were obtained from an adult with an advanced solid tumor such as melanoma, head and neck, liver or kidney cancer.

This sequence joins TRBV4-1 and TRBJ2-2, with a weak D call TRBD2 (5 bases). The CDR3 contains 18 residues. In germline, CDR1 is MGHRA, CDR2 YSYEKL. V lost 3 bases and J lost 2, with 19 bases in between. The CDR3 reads CASSHAGGRNRNTGELFF. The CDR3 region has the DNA TGCGCCAGCAGCCACGCCGGAGGACGAAACCGTAACACCGGGGAGCTGTTTTTT.

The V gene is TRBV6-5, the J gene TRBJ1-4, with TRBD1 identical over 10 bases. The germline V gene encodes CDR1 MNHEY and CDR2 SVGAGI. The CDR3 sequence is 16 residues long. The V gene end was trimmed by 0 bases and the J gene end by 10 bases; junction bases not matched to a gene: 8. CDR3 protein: CASSYSPGQGHGKLFF. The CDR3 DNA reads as TGTGCCAGCAGTTACTCCCCGGGACAGGGGCACGGAAAACTGTTTTTT.

The CDR3 DNA sequence: TGTGCCAGCAGTTTATCCACAGGCTCCTACGAGCAGTACTTC. This gives the protein CASSLSTGSYEQYF. The genes are TRBV27 and TRBJ2-7, with a weak D call TRBD1 (5 bases). V dropped 0 bases and J dropped 0 bases, with 6 bases sitting between them. The CDR3 loop spans 14 amino acids. The germline V gene encodes CDR1 MNHEY and CDR2 SMNVEV (reference sequence).

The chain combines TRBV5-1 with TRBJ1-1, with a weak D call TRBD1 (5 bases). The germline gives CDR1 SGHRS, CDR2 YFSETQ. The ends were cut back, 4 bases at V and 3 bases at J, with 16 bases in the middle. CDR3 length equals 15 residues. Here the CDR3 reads CASSRTGTSDTEAFF. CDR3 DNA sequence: TGCGCCAGCAGCAGAACCGGGACTTCGGACACTGAAGCTTTCTTT. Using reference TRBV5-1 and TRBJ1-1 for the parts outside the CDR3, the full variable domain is KAGVTQTPRYLIKTRGQQVTLSCSPISGHRSVSWYQQTPGQGLQFLFEYFSETQRNKGNFPGRFSGRQFSNSRSEMNVSTLELGDSALYLCASSRTGTSDTEAFFGQGTRLTVV.

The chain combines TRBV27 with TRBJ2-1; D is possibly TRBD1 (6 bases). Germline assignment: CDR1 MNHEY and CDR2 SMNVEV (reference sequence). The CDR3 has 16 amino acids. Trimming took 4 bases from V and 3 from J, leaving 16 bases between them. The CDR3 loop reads CASSSPGAPIYNEQFF. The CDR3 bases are TGTGCCAGCAGTTCCCCAGGGGCCCCGATCTACAATGAGCAGTTCTTC.

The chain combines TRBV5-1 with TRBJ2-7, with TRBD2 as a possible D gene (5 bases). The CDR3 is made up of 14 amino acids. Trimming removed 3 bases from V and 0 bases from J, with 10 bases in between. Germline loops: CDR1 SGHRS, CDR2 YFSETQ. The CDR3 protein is CASSWTLFSYEQYF. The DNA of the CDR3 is TGCGCCAGCAGCTGGACTCTATTCTCCTACGAGCAGTACTTC.

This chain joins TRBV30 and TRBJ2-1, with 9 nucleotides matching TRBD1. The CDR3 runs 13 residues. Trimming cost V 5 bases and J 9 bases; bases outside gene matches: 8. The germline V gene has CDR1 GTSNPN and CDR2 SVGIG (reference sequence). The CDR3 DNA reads TGTGCCTGGGGGGACAGGGTGCGAGGTGAGCAGTTCTTC. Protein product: CAWGDRVRGEQFF.

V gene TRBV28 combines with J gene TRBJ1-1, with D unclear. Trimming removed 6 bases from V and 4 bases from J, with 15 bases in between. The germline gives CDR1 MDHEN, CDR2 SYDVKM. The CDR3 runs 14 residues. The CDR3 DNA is TGTGCCAGCAGCCCCCCCGTCCGGGGCACTGAAGCTTTCTTT. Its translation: CASSPPVRGTEAFF.

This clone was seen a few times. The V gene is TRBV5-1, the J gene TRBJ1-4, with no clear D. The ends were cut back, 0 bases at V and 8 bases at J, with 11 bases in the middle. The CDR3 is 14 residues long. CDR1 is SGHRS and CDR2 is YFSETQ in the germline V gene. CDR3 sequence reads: CASSLEQIGEKLFF. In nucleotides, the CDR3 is TGCGCCAGCAGCTTGGAGCAGATAGGCGAAAAACTGTTTTTT.

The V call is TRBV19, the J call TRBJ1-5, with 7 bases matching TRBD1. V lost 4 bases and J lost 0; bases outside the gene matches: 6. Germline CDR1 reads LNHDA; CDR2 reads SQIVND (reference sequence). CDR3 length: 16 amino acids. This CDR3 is CASSTRGQYSNQPQHF. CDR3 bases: TGTGCCAGTAGTACCAGGGGACAGTATAGCAATCAGCCCCAGCATTTT.

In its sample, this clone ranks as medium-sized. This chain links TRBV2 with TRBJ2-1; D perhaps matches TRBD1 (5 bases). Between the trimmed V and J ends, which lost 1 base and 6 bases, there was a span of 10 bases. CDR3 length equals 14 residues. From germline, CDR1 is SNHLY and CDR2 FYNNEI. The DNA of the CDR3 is TGTGCCAGCAGTGAAGGGGGCGCGGTCAATGAGCAGTTCTTC. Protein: CASSEGGAVNEQFF.

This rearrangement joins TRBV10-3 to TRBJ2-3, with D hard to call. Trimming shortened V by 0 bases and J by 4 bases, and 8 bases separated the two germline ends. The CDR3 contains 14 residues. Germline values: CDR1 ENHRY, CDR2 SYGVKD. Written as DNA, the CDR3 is TGTGCCATCAGTGAGTCAACGGGTTCAGATACGCAGTATTTT. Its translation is CAISESTGSDTQYF.

CDR3: CASSLERNEAFF. CDR3 DNA sequence: TGTGCCAGCAGCTTAGAACGTAATGAAGCTTTCTTT. This chain joins TRBV7-8 and TRBJ1-1; D remains ambiguous. V dropped 1 base and J dropped 7 bases, with 7 bases sitting between them. This CDR3 contains 12 residues. Germline V lookup: CDR1 SGHVS, CDR2 FQNEAQ.

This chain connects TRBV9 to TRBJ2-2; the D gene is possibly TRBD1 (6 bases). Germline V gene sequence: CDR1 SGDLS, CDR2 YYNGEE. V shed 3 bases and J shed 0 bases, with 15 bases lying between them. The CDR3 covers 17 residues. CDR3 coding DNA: TGTGCCAGCAGCGCAAGTTCAGGGGTTACGAACACCGGGGAGCTGTTTTTT. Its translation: CASSASSGVTNTGELFF.

This CDR3 reads CASRDGQGKDEQFF. For the CDR3, the DNA is TGTGCCAGCAGGGACGGACAGGGGAAGGATGAGCAGTTCTTC. The chain couples TRBV2 to TRBJ2-1, with 9 nucleotides matching TRBD1. The length of the CDR3 is 14 residues. Per germline, CDR1 SNHLY and CDR2 FYNNEI. The V gene end was trimmed by 6 bases and the J gene end by 8 bases; junction bases not matched to a gene: 8.

CDR3 region: CASSERWTPMGGEQFF. Written as DNA, the CDR3 is TGTGCCAGCAGTGAAAGGTGGACTCCTATGGGTGGTGAGCAGTTCTTC. The chain carries TRBV6-1 and TRBJ2-1; tentative D call: TRBD2 (5 bases). Germline V gene lookup returns CDR1 MNHNS and CDR2 SASEGT. The CDR3 has 16 amino acids. Trimming pared 2 bases from V and 9 bases from J, leaving 20 bases between.

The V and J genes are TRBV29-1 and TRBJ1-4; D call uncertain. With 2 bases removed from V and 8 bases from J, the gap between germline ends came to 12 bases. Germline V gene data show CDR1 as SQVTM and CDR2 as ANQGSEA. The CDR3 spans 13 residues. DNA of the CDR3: TGCAGCGTTGAAATGATAAGCGGGGAAAAACTGTTTTTT. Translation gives CSVEMISGEKLFF.

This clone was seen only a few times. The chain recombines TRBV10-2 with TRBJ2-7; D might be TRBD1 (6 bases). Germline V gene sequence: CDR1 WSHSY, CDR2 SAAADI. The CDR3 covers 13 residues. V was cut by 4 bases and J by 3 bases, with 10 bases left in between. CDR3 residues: CASSVRGGYEQYF. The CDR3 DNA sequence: TGCGCCAGCAGTGTCAGGGGCGGCTACGAGCAGTACTTC.

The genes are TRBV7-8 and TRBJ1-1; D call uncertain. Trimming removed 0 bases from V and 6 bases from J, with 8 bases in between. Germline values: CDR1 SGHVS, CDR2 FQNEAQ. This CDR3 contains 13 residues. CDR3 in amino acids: CASSLAGSSEAFF. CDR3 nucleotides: TGTGCCAGCAGCTTAGCCGGATCGTCTGAAGCTTTCTTT.

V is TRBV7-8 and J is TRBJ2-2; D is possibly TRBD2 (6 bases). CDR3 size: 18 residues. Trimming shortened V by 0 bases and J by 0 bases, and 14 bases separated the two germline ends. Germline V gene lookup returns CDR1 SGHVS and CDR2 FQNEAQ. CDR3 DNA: TGTGCCAGCAGCTTAGCGCTGGCCGGAGGGGCGAACACCGGGGAGCTGTTTTTT. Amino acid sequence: CASSLALAGGANTGELFF.